The rows below give T cell receptor beta chains drawn from one sample of a study of blood T cell repertoires in COVID-19. This table comes from immunoSEQ multiplex PCR, and its TCRdb copy is limited to in-frame clones, with some not included. This table holds 180,000 or so clones, 80% to 85% found once. Sequencing used peripheral blood. These receptors were collected from a woman older than 75 with COVID-19, enrolled during active disease. Both conserved end residues are part of each CDR3. The D gene is left open where the match is weak. A row's size may be missing; if present it is once, few, many or a size class.

.,.,TRBV13,TRBJ2-7,CASSETLSSYEQYF,TGTGCCAGCAGCGAAACCCTTAGCTCCTACGAGCAGTACTTC
.,.,TRBV11-3,TRBJ2-6,CASSLRGSFSGANVLTF,TGTGCCAGCAGCTTGCGGGGCTCCTTCTCTGGGGCCAACGTCCTGACTTTC
.,.,TRBV11-1,TRBJ2-3,CASSPQGSTDTQYF,TGTGCCAGCAGCCCACAGGGCAGCACAGATACGCAGTATTTT
.,.,TRBV11-2,TRBJ2-3,CASSLIARTDTQYF,TGTGCCAGCAGCTTGATAGCGAGGACAGATACGCAGTATTTT
.,.,TRBV6-5,TRBJ2-7,CASSVLAPYEQYF,TGTGCCAGCAGCGTCTTGGCCCCCTACGAGCAGTACTTC
few,.,TRBV2,TRBJ1-3,CASSESPLFRSGNTIYF,TGTGCCAGCAGTGAGTCCCCCCTTTTCCGCTCTGGAAACACCATATATTTT
.,.,TRBV10-3,TRBJ2-7,CAISKQESYEQYF,TGTGCCATCAGTAAACAGGAGTCCTACGAGCAGTACTTC
.,TRBD2,TRBV28,TRBJ2-3,CASSFGAGVADTQYF,TGTGCCAGCAGTTTCGGAGCGGGAGTAGCCGATACGCAGTATTTT
.,.,TRBV18,TRBJ1-4,CASSPPDRNEKLFF,TGTGCCAGCTCACCACCGGACAGAAATGAAAAACTGTTTTTT
.,.,TRBV11-2,TRBJ1-6,CASSLPSSPLHF,TGTGCCAGCAGCTTACCTAGTTCACCCCTCCACTTT
.,TRBD2,TRBV7-7,TRBJ2-3,CASSRGTSGGTDTQYF,TGTGCCAGCAGCCGTGGGACTAGCGGGGGCACAGATACGCAGTATTTT
.,TRBD1,TRBV19,TRBJ2-7,CASSITGGSYEQYF,TGTGCCAGTAGTATAACAGGGGGCTCCTACGAGCAGTACTTC
.,TRBD1,TRBV29-1,TRBJ2-5,CSVGQGALQETQYF,TGCAGCGTCGGCCAGGGGGCTCTCCAAGAGACCCAGTACTTC
.,TRBD2,TRBV6-5,TRBJ2-3,CASSYTSGAADTQYF,TGTGCCAGCAGTTACACTAGCGGGGCGGCAGATACGCAGTATTTT
.,.,TRBV19,TRBJ1-1,CASSPTLVNTEAFF,TGTGCCAGTAGTCCCACGTTAGTGAACACTGAAGCTTTCTTT
.,TRBD2,TRBV6-6,TRBJ2-1,CASRRLAGVSEQFF,TGTGCCAGCAGAAGACTAGCGGGAGTGAGTGAGCAGTTCTTC
few,TRBD1,TRBV7-9,TRBJ2-7,CASSLGQGVFYEQYF,TGTGCCAGCAGCTTAGGACAGGGGGTGTTCTACGAGCAGTACTTC
.,TRBD1,TRBV2,TRBJ1-5,CASHTGVDSNQPQHF,TGTGCCAGCCATACAGGGGTGGATAGCAATCAGCCCCAGCATTTT
.,.,TRBV24-1,TRBJ1-4,CATSDSGATNEKLFF,TGTGCCACCAGTGACTCGGGTGCCACTAATGAAAAACTGTTTTTT
.,TRBD1,TRBV6-5,TRBJ2-7,CASRNRGTSYEQYF,TGTGCCAGCAGGAACAGGGGGACCTCCTACGAGCAGTACTTC
.,TRBD2,TRBV9,TRBJ2-7,CASSIPRGRACDEQYF,TGTGCCAGCAGCATCCCCCGCGGGAGGGCCTGTGACGAGCAGTACTTC
.,TRBD1,TRBV5-1,TRBJ1-1,CASSLGQGGGTEAFF,TGCGCCAGCAGCTTAGGACAGGGCGGAGGCACTGAAGCTTTCTTT
.,TRBD1,TRBV7-2,TRBJ1-2,CASSSGQPRNYGYTF,TGTGCCAGCAGCTCGGGACAGCCCCGGAACTATGGCTACACCTTC
.,.,TRBV11-3,TRBJ2-6,CASSLGWGAGANVLTF,TGTGCCAGCAGCTTAGGGTGGGGAGCCGGGGCCAACGTCCTGACTTTC
.,TRBD2,TRBV5-4,TRBJ2-5,CASSWAGGALETQYF,TGTGCCAGCAGCTGGGCGGGGGGCGCTTTGGAGACCCAGTACTTC
.,TRBD2,TRBV4-2,TRBJ2-3,CASSQERTSPNTDTQYF,TGTGCCAGCAGCCAAGAACGGACTAGCCCAAACACAGATACGCAGTATTTT
.,TRBD1,TRBV15,TRBJ2-2,CATSRDRGQGLLLNTGELFF,TGTGCCACCAGCAGAGATCGAGGACAGGGGCTACTCCTAAACACCGGGGAGCTGTTTTTT
few,.,TRBV5-1,TRBJ1-5,CASSLVRGQPQHF,TGCGCCAGCAGCTTGGTTCGGGGACAGCCCCAGCATTTT
.,TRBD2,TRBV5-4,TRBJ2-1,CASSGEGSPYNEQFF,TGTGCCAGCAGCGGGGAGGGTAGCCCGTACAATGAGCAGTTCTTC
.,.,TRBV18,TRBJ2-7,CASSPAGAYEQYF,TGTGCCAGCTCCCCCGCAGGGGCCTACGAGCAGTACTTC
.,.,TRBV6-6,TRBJ1-1,CASSYSSGGGPAEAFF,TGTGCCAGCAGTTACTCGTCTGGCGGGGGGCCGGCTGAAGCTTTCTTT
few,TRBD1,TRBV9,TRBJ1-2,CASSVEGTGSNGYTF,TGTGCCAGCAGCGTAGAAGGGACAGGGTCCAATGGCTACACCTTC
.,.,TRBV6-5,TRBJ2-3,CASQRGSSTDTQYF,TGTGCCAGCCAAAGGGGGAGCAGCACAGATACGCAGTATTTT
.,TRBD2,TRBV3-1/TRBV3-2,TRBJ2-3,CASSPGLAASTDTQYF,TGTGCCAGCAGCCCCGGACTAGCGGCTAGCACAGATACGCAGTATTTT
few,.,TRBV5-6,TRBJ1-2,CASSLGRHSSFYGYTF,TGTGCCAGCAGCTTGGGACGGCACAGCAGCTTTTATGGCTACACCTTC
.,.,TRBV13,TRBJ1-2,CASTEGGPGYTF,TGTGCCAGCACTGAAGGGGGTCCGGGCTACACCTTC
.,.,TRBV18,TRBJ2-7,CASSKTRDSYEQYF,TGTGCCAGCTCAAAAACCAGGGACTCCTACGAGCAGTACTTC
few,.,TRBV14,TRBJ1-2,CASSLREGNYGYTF,TGTGCCAGCAGCCTCCGGGAAGGGAACTATGGCTACACCTTC
few,TRBD2,TRBV2,TRBJ2-5,CASRPNSGATQYF,TGTGCCAGCAGACCCAATAGCGGGGCGACCCAGTACTTC
once,.,TRBV24-1,TRBJ2-5,CATSDPGDWETQYF,TGTGCCACCAGTGATCCAGGGGATTGGGAGACCCAGTACTTC
few,.,TRBV27,TRBJ1-2,CASTTSGYGYTF,TGTGCCAGCACCACGTCGGGATATGGCTACACCTTC
once,TRBD1,TRBV5-6,TRBJ1-3,CASSLVGTGSGNTIYF,TGTGCCAGCAGCTTGGTGGGGACAGGGAGCGGAAACACCATATATTTT
.,TRBD1,TRBV12-3/TRBV12-4,TRBJ1-2,CASTFYRGDGYTF,TGTGCCAGCACCTTTTACAGGGGTGATGGCTACACCTTC
.,.,TRBV7-2,TRBJ2-2,CASSRLEGGHGELFF,TGTGCCAGCAGCCGCCTCGAGGGCGGGCACGGGGAGCTGTTTTTT
.,TRBD2,TRBV3-1/TRBV3-2,TRBJ2-1,CASSPTSGRADEQFF,TGTGCCAGCAGCCCCACTAGCGGGAGGGCCGATGAGCAGTTCTTC
.,TRBD1,TRBV19,TRBJ2-2,CASSAGTGRTGELFF,TGTGCCAGTAGTGCCGGGACAGGGAGAACCGGGGAGCTGTTTTTT
.,TRBD1,TRBV12-3/TRBV12-4,TRBJ1-1,CASSRTGVEAFF,TGTGCCAGCAGTCGGACAGGAGTCGAAGCTTTCTTT
few,TRBD2,TRBV5-4,TRBJ2-2,CASSSAGLAGTGELFF,TGTGCCAGCAGCTCAGCGGGACTAGCGGGTACCGGGGAGCTGTTTTTT
.,TRBD2,TRBV27,TRBJ2-5,CASSRGLAGAQETQYF,TGTGCCAGCAGTAGGGGACTAGCGGGGGCCCAAGAGACCCAGTACTTC
.,TRBD1,TRBV19,TRBJ2-5,CASTKGEDRVGKTQYF,TGTGCCAGTACCAAAGGGGAGGACAGGGTAGGAAAGACCCAGTACTTC
.,TRBD1,TRBV7-6,TRBJ1-2,CASSPRQGVGYTF,TGTGCCAGCAGCCCCCGACAGGGTGTTGGCTACACCTTC
.,TRBD2,TRBV27,TRBJ2-2,CASLRLAGTGELFF,TGTGCCAGCCTGCGTTTAGCGGGAACCGGGGAGCTGTTTTTT
.,.,TRBV18,TRBJ1-2,CASSPPVVRVARGYTF,TGTGCCAGCTCACCACCGGTCGTCAGGGTAGCCCGCGGCTACACCTTC
.,.,TRBV7-3,TRBJ1-6,CASSVVLGSANSPLHF,TGTGCCAGCAGCGTAGTATTGGGGAGCGCTAATTCACCCCTCCACTTT